What follows are 16 T cell receptor beta chains derived from one specimen sequenced in a study of CD8+ T cells in alopecia areata. Indicated treatment: oral pan-JAK inhibitor, 5-10 mg twice daily. Sequencing relied on a cDNA template that was reverse transcribed from extracted RNA. Profiling relied on immunoSEQ multiplex PCR, and the TCRdb table lists in-frame clones only, not all of them. The data show approximately 200,000 clones, more than 55% seen once. This specimen consisted of CD4+ T cells sorted from blood, obtained at week 4, from a patient treated with tofacitinib. These receptors all stem from a human donor with alopecia areata.

The table lists this clone with a few counts. CDR3 residues: CSVTVSRYEQYF. CDR3 sequence (DNA): TGCAGCGTTACAGTATCGCGCTACGAGCAGTACTTC. The chain employs TRBV29-1 and TRBJ2-7; D not certain. The CDR3 spans 12 residues. The germline V and J ends were trimmed by 5 bases and 3 bases, with 11 bases remaining between them. Germline CDR1 reads SQVTM; CDR2 reads ANQGSEA.

The genes are TRBV29-1 and TRBJ2-2; D perhaps matches TRBD1 (6 bases). The V end was cut by 0 bases, the J end by 5 bases, with 10 bases between. The CDR3 has 14 amino acids. Germline lookup yields CDR1 SQVTM and CDR2 ANQGSEA. The CDR3 reads CSVEDGDRTGELFF. The CDR3 DNA reads as TGCAGCGTTGAAGATGGAGACAGGACCGGGGAGCTGTTTTTT.

This clone was observed a handful of times. This rearrangement joins TRBV5-1 to TRBJ2-4, with 9 bases that match TRBD2. The germline CDR1 and CDR2 sequences are SGHRS and YFSETQ. CDR3 size: 14 residues. V lost 0 bases, J lost 6 bases, and 1 base stayed unmatched. The CDR3 spells CASSLELAGNIQYF. The CDR3 DNA follows: TGCGCCAGCAGCTTGGAACTAGCGGGAAACATTCAGTACTTC.

V gene TRBV7-8 combines with J gene TRBJ2-7; TRBD2 is a possible D gene (5 bases). The CDR3 contains 13 residues. CDR1 is SGHVS, CDR2 FQNEAQ, per germline. Trimming removed 8 bases from V and 2 bases from J, with 13 bases in between. The CDR3 DNA sequence: TGTGCCAGCGGAGAGGGCCTCACCTACGAGCAGTACTTC. Its protein is CASGEGLTYEQYF. The entire variable domain, with the rest obtained from reference TRBV7-8 and TRBJ2-7, is as follows: GAGVSQSPRYKVAKRGQDVALRCDPISGHVSLFWYQQALGQGPEFLTYFQNEAQLDKSGLPSDRFFAERPEGSVSTLKIQRTQQEDSAVYLCASGEGLTYEQYFGPGTRLTVT.

The V gene is TRBV5-4, the J gene TRBJ2-5; D ambiguous. V was pared by 5 bases and J by 0 bases, with 17 bases between. Germline V gene data show CDR1 as SGHNT and CDR2 as YYREEE (reference sequence). This CDR3 has 16 amino acids. This chain's CDR3 is CASSRDPGQNQETQYF. CDR3 coding DNA: TGTGCCAGCAGTAGAGATCCCGGGCAGAACCAAGAGACCCAGTACTTC.

This chain joins TRBV4-1 and TRBJ2-3; no reliable D call. The CDR3 sequence is 15 residues long. V was pared by 2 bases and J by 0 bases, with 9 bases between. Germline-derived CDR1 and CDR2 are MGHRA and YSYEKL. The CDR3 reads CASSQTALSTDTQYF. DNA of the CDR3: TGCGCCAGCAGCCAAACTGCCCTTAGCACAGATACGCAGTATTTT.

The V and J genes are TRBV18 and TRBJ2-1; tentative D call: TRBD2 (5 bases). Per germline, CDR1 KGHSH and CDR2 LQKENI. Trimming cost V 3 bases and J 7 bases, with 7 bases left between them. This CDR3 contains 12 residues. The CDR3 coding sequence is TGTGCCAGCTCACCGGAGCGGAATGAGCAGTTCTTC. It encodes CASSPERNEQFF.

The chain joins TRBV29-1 to TRBJ2-1; 7 bases are a match to TRBD2. Germline values: CDR1 SQVTM, CDR2 ANQGSEA. The trim removed 4 bases at V and 9 bases at J, leaving 9 bases unmatched. CDR3 size: 13 residues. Written as DNA, the CDR3 is TGCAGCGTTGTCTTAACTAGCGTCTCTGAGCAGTTCTTC. The encoded protein is CSVVLTSVSEQFF.

The chain is built from TRBV5-1 and TRBJ2-7, with 7 positions matching TRBD1. The CDR3 runs 14 residues. Unmatched junction bases numbered 7, after V lost 2 bases and J lost 5 bases. The V gene's germline CDR1 is SGHRS and CDR2 YFSETQ. The CDR3 bases are TGCGCCAGCAGCTTTCGGACAGGTTCCAACGAGCAGTACTTC. Amino acids: CASSFRTGSNEQYF.

This chain joins TRBV29-1 and TRBJ2-1; perhaps TRBD2 as D (5 bases). Trimming pared 0 bases from V and 7 bases from J, leaving 7 bases between. The CDR3 is 12 amino acids. In germline, CDR1 is SQVTM, CDR2 ANQGSEA. CDR3 residues: CSVEETGNEQFF. For the CDR3, the DNA is TGCAGCGTTGAAGAGACGGGGAATGAGCAGTTCTTC.

The rearrangement links TRBV7-9 to TRBJ1-4; D is unresolved. CDR3 length equals 16 residues. The V gene's germline CDR1 is SEHNR and CDR2 FQNEAQ (reference sequence). With 3 bases removed from V and 0 bases from J, the gap between germline ends came to 11 bases. This CDR3 reads CASSFDWGSTNEKLFF. CDR3 bases: TGTGCCAGCAGCTTTGACTGGGGTTCAACTAATGAAAAACTGTTTTTT.

This chain connects TRBV29-1 to TRBJ2-5, with TRBD1 matching 7 bases. The germline V gene has CDR1 SQVTM and CDR2 ANQGSEA. The CDR3 has 12 amino acids. V trimming: 3 bases; J trimming: 4 bases; junction bases outside the gene matches: 2. CDR3 nucleotide sequence: TGCAGCGTTGACCGGACAGGAGAGACCCAGTACTTC. This encodes CSVDRTGETQYF.

The chain links TRBV11-2 to TRBJ1-2; no clear D gene. The CDR3 runs to 16 residues. Germline CDR1 reads SGHAT; CDR2 reads FQNNGV. Trimming removed 3 bases at V and 0 bases at J, with 14 bases between. The CDR3, as DNA: TGTGCCAGCAGCTTTTCGCGTACGTGGTCTAACTATGGCTACACCTTC. Translation: CASSFSRTWSNYGYTF.

There are a few counts of this clone. The chain couples TRBV29-1 to TRBJ2-1, with 10 bases aligning to TRBD1. Unmatched junction bases numbered 7, after V lost 1 base and J lost 7 bases. This CDR3 has 15 amino acids. Germline V CDR1 and CDR2: SQVTM, ANQGSEA. The CDR3 region is CSVEGGQGDLNEQFF. CDR3 bases: TGCAGCGTTGAAGGTGGACAGGGGGATCTGAATGAGCAGTTCTTC.

The chain recombines TRBV30 with TRBJ2-2, with D possibly matching TRBD1 (6 bases). This CDR3 is built from 18 residues. Germline CDR1 GTSNPN, CDR2 SVGIG (reference sequence). With 1 base removed from V and 0 bases from J, the gap between germline ends came to 18 bases. The CDR3 loop is CAWSAGDTHYANTGELFF. In DNA, the CDR3 is TGTGCCTGGAGTGCCGGGGACACCCATTACGCGAACACCGGGGAGCTGTTTTTT. The full variable domain, rest sourced from reference TRBV30 and TRBJ2-2, is SQTIHQWPATLVQPVGSPLSLECTVEGTSNPNLYWYRQAAGRGLQLLFYSVGIGQISSEVPQNLSASRPQDRQFILSSKKLLLSDSGFYLCAWSAGDTHYANTGELFFGEGSRLTVL.

This chain joins TRBV30 and TRBJ1-5; no clear D gene. CDR3 length: 15 residues. The germline CDR1 and CDR2 sequences are GTSNPN and SVGIG (reference sequence). V was trimmed by 1 base and J by 0 bases, leaving 10 bases between them. The DNA for the CDR3 is TGTGCCTGGAGTGGGTACGGGAATAGCAATCAGCCCCAGCATTTT. Its translation: CAWSGYGNSNQPQHF. Full variable domain (rest looked up from reference TRBV30 and TRBJ1-5): SQTIHQWPATLVQPVGSPLSLECTVEGTSNPNLYWYRQAAGRGLQLLFYSVGIGQISSEVPQNLSASRPQDRQFILSSKKLLLSDSGFYLCAWSGYGNSNQPQHFGDGTRLSIL.